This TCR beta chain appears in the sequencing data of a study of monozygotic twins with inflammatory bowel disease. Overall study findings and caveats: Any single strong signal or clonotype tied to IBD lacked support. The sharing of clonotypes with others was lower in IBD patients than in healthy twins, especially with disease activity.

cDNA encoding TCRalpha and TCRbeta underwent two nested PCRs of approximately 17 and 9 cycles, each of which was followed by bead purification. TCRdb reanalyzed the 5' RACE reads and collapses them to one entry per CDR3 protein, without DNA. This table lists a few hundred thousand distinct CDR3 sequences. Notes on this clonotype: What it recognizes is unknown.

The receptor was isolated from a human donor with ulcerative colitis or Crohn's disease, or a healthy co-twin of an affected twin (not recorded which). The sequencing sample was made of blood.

This CDR3 reads CASSVANEGGSTGELFF. The chain couples TRBV9 to TRBJ2-2; lacking DNA, the TRBD1 call made by TCRdb goes unchecked. Germline V gives CDR1 SGDLS, CDR2 YYNGEE. The CDR3 spans 17 residues. Filled out from reference TRBV9 and TRBJ2-2, the complete variable domain reads DSGVTQTPKHLITATGQRVTLRCSPRSGDLSVYWYQQSLDQGLQFLIQYYNGEERAKGNILERFSAQQFPDLHSELNLSSLELGDSALYFCASSVANEGGSTGELFFGEGSRLTVL.